The clone carrying this T cell receptor (beta chain) was picked up many times. It was by 5'RACE with 10-nucleotide random UMIs that the cDNA was made. One entry per CDR3 protein, called by TCRdb with MiXCR from the 5' RACE reads. Here the sample spans tens of thousands of distinct CDR3 sequences, approximately 3.9% being singletons. The sample originates from a study of neurological immune-mediated disorders. Across the whole study: The multiple sclerosis group of roughly 35 included approximately 30 relapsing-remitting and 3 secondary progressive patients.

V gave up 4 bases and J gave up 1 base, with 13 bases separating them. Per the germline V gene, CDR1 is SQVTM and CDR2 is ANQGSEA. This CDR3 has 15 residues. This sequence originates from a man aged 25-45 years with multiple sclerosis. Source material: PBMCs. V and J are TRBV29-1 and TRBJ2-2; D is undetermined. CDR3 residues: CSVGRGAGNTGELFF. The DNA of the CDR3 is TGCAGCGTTGGACGCGGCGCAGGGAACACCGGGGAGCTGTTTTTT.